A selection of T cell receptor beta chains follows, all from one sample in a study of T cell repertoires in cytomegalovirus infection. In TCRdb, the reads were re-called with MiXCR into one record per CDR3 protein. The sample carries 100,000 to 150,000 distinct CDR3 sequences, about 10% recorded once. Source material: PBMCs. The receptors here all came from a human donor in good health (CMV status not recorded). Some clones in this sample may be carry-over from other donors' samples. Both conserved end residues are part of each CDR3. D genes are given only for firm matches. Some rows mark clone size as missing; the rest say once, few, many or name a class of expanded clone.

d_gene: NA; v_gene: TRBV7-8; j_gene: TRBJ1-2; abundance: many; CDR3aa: CASSLRAASNYGYTF; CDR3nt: TGTGCCAGCAGCTTAAGGGCAGCATCTAACTATGGCTACACCTTC
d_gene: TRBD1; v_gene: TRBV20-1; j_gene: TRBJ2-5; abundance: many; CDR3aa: CSAYGTGRIRYQETQYF; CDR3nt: TGCAGTGCCTACGGGACAGGGAGAATCCGATACCAAGAGACCCAGTACTTC
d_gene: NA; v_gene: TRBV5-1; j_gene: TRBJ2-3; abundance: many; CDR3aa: CASMRGGSGDTQYF; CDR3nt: TGCGCCAGCATGCGTGGGGGGTCAGGAGATACGCAGTATTTT
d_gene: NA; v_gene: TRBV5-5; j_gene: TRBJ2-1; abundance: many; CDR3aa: CASIPKGVAYNEQFF; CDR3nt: TGTGCCAGCATCCCGAAGGGGGTCGCCTACAATGAGCAGTTCTTC
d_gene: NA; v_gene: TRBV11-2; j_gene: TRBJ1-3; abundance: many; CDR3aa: CASSLSDSGNTIYF; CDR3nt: TGTGCCAGCAGCCTCAGCGACTCGGGAAACACCATATATTTT
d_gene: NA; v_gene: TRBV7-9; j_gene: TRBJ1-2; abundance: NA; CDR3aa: CASSLATYAKSGYTF; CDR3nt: TGTGCCAGCAGCTTAGCGACGTATGCCAAATCGGGCTACACCTTC
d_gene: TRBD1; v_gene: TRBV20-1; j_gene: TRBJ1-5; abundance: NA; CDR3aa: CSALGGTGNQPQHF; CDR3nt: TGCAGTGCTTTAGGCGGGACAGGGAACCAGCCCCAGCATTTT
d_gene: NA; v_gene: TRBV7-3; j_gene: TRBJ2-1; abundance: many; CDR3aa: CASSTLRGNEQFF; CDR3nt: TGTGCCAGCAGCACACTTCGGGGAAATGAGCAGTTCTTC
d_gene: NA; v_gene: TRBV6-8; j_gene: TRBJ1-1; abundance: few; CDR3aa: CASSYSLEAFF; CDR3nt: TGTGCCAGCAGTTACTCCCTAGAAGCTTTCTTT
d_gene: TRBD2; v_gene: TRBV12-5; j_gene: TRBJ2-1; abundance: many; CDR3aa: CASALSGASYNEQFF; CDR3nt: TGTGCTAGTGCCCTGAGCGGGGCCTCCTACAATGAGCAGTTCTTC
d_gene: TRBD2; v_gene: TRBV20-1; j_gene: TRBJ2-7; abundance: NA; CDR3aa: CSAPPPGLAVSYEQYF; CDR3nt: TGCAGTGCTCCTCCGCCTGGGCTAGCGGTCTCCTACGAGCAGTACTTC
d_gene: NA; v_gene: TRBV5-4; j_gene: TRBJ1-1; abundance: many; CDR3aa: CASSRMKGVNTEAFF; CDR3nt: TGTGCCAGCAGCAGGATGAAAGGGGTGAACACTGAAGCTTTCTTT